These 26 T cell receptor beta chains share one sample of origin, sequenced in a study of CD8 T cells in ankylosing spondylitis. TCRdb called the 5' RACE reads again in MiXCR, with one record for every CDR3 protein. The sample carries 150,000 to 200,000 distinct CDR3 sequences, 15% to 20% recorded once. The specimen was blood, either unsorted or a sorted T cell fraction (not recorded which). The receptors here all came from a male donor with ankylosing spondylitis or in good health (not recorded which).

This clonotype was observed a handful of times. The rearrangement joins TRBV18 to TRBJ2-1, with 14 positions matching TRBD2. The CDR3 totals 16 residues. Germline V CDR1 and CDR2: KGHSH, LQKENI. With 0 bases clipped from V and 7 bases from J, the junction kept 2 bases outside the gene matches. Written as DNA, the CDR3 is TGTGCCAGCTCACCACCCGGGACTAGCGGGAGTAATGAGCAGTTCTTC. It specifies CASSPPGTSGSNEQFF.

This clonotype has just a few counts. The rearrangement links TRBV20-1 to TRBJ2-1; TRBD2 aligns across 13 bases. The CDR3 extends over 17 amino acids. From germline, CDR1 is DFQATT and CDR2 SNEGSKA (reference sequence). J lost 0 bases, V lost 6 bases, and 8 bases had no gene match. CDR3 loop: CSAPGTSGASSYNEQFF. The DNA for the CDR3 is TGCAGTGCACCCGGGACTAGCGGGGCCAGCTCCTACAATGAGCAGTTCTTC.

This clonotype has at least ten counts. The chain has TRBV2 and TRBJ2-5; D is ambiguous. CDR1 is SNHLY and CDR2 is FYNNEI in the germline V gene. The length of the CDR3 is 14 residues. The ends were cut back, 3 bases at V and 3 bases at J, with 11 bases in the middle. CDR3 loop: CASSEQRFKETQYF. The CDR3 DNA is TGTGCCAGCAGTGAGCAGCGTTTTAAAGAGACCCAGTACTTC.

The rearrangement joins TRBV19 to TRBJ2-4, with 7 nucleotides matching TRBD2. This CDR3 is built from 18 residues. CDR1 and CDR2 (germline): LNHDA, SQIVND (reference sequence). Unmatched junction bases numbered 14, after V lost 5 bases and J lost 1 base. CDR3 DNA sequence: TGTGCCAGTAGTTCCGGGGTGCGGGGGTATGAGGCCAAAAACATTCAGTACTTC. It yields the protein CASSSGVRGYEAKNIQYF.

The V and J genes are TRBV5-1 and TRBJ1-5; no definite D call. The CDR3 contains 15 residues. Trimming pared 0 bases from V and 3 bases from J, leaving 10 bases between. Germline-derived CDR1 and CDR2 are SGHRS and YFSETQ. The CDR3 here is CASSLGQVPNQPQHF. In DNA, the CDR3 is TGCGCCAGCAGCTTGGGCCAGGTACCCAATCAGCCCCAGCATTTT.

This clonotype showed up just a few times. The V and J genes are TRBV3-1 and TRBJ2-3; D unclear. The germline CDR1 and CDR2 sequences are LGHDT and YNNKEL (reference sequence). The V and J ends lost 0 bases and 5 bases respectively, with 6 bases between them. This CDR3 is 13 amino acids long. The CDR3 coding sequence is TGTGCCAGCAGCCAAGATCTTGGAGATACGCAGTATTTT. This encodes CASSQDLGDTQYF.

This clonotype has more than one count but fewer than ten. The J gene is TRBJ2-5, the V gene TRBV7-9; TRBD1 matches at 8 bases. Germline CDR1 SEHNR, CDR2 FQNEAQ (reference sequence). The J segment lost 5 bases and the V segment lost 1 base, leaving 9 bases of the junction unmatched. The CDR3 sequence is 16 residues long. In DNA, the CDR3 is TGTGCCAGCAGCTTAGGATCTCACAGGGGGGTCGAGACCCAGTACTTC. This codes for CASSLGSHRGVETQYF. Full variable domain (outside the CDR3, taken from reference TRBV7-9 and TRBJ2-5): DTGVSQNPRHKITKRGQNVTFRCDPISEHNRLYWYRQTLGQGPEFLTYFQNEAQLEKSRLLSDRFSAERPKGSFSTLEIQRTEQGDSAMYLCASSLGSHRGVETQYFGPGTRLLVL.

J is TRBJ2-1 and V is TRBV29-1, with D hard to call. The CDR3 totals 13 residues. Looked up from germline, CDR1 is SQVTM and CDR2 is ANQGSEA. V dropped 4 bases and J dropped 1 base, with 8 bases sitting between them. The CDR3 DNA reads as TGCAGCGTTGTACGGCTGTCCTACAATGAGCAGTTCTTC. Translated, it gives CSVVRLSYNEQFF.

This clonotype showed up many times. This chain connects TRBV29-1 to TRBJ2-3, with 9 nucleotides matching TRBD2. Germline V lookup: CDR1 SQVTM, CDR2 ANQGSEA. The CDR3 runs 14 residues. Losses at the gene ends were 4 bases for V and 3 bases for J; bases not matched to a gene: 5. This CDR3 is CSVGVLAGTDTQYF. CDR3 nucleotides: TGCAGCGTTGGGGTCCTAGCGGGAACAGATACGCAGTATTTT.

The chain has TRBV28 and TRBJ2-7; 9 nucleotides agree with TRBD1. The CDR3 has 16 residues. Trimming at V came to 6 bases and at J to 3 bases, leaving 12 bases not matched to a gene. CDR1 is MDHEN and CDR2 is SYDVKM in the germline V gene. CDR3 loop: CASRGPDRGIFYEQYF. The CDR3 DNA is TGTGCCAGCAGGGGACCGGACAGGGGAATTTTCTACGAGCAGTACTTC. The variable domain in full, completed from reference TRBV28 and TRBJ2-7, reads DVKVTQSSRYLVKRTGEKVFLECVQDMDHENMFWYRQDPGLGLRLIYFSYDVKMKEKGDIPEGYSVSREKKERFSLILESASTNQTSMYLCASRGPDRGIFYEQYFGPGTRLTVT.

This clonotype was seen repeatedly, ten times or more. The chain links TRBV20-1 to TRBJ2-5; 10 bases agree with TRBD2. The germline V gene encodes CDR1 DFQATT and CDR2 SNEGSKA (reference sequence). Trimming removed 0 bases from V and 5 bases from J; junction bases left unmatched: 12. This CDR3 has 17 amino acids. CDR3 loop: CSARDPLAGALRETQYF. The CDR3 bases are TGCAGTGCTAGAGATCCCCTAGCGGGAGCTTTGCGGGAGACCCAGTACTTC.

Notes on this clonotype: A single base separates this from a much larger clone, so it may be a read error. J is TRBJ1-1 and V is TRBV5-1; D unresolved. CDR3 length equals 14 residues. Looked up from germline, CDR1 is SGHRS and CDR2 is YFSETQ. With 0 bases removed from V and 7 bases from J, the gap between germline ends came to 13 bases. CDR3 protein: CASSLEAQRIEAFF. The DNA for the CDR3 is TGCGCCAGCAGCTTGGAGGCACAGAGGATTGAAGCTTTCTTT.

This clonotype was detected only a few times. This chain joins TRBV29-1 and TRBJ2-2, with TRBD1 matching over 11 bases. V shed 3 bases, J shed 3 bases, and the junction held 0 bases outside the gene matches. This CDR3 spans 14 amino acids. Germline V gene lookup returns CDR1 SQVTM and CDR2 ANQGSEA. The CDR3 DNA reads TGCAGCGTTGAGGGACAGGGGGACACCGGGGAGCTGTTTTTT. This translates into CSVEGQGDTGELFF.

The chain is built from TRBV20-1 and TRBJ2-4; 9 nucleotides line up with TRBD1. This CDR3 comprises 16 residues. Germline V gene sequence: CDR1 DFQATT, CDR2 SNEGSKA (reference sequence). V trimming: 0 bases; J trimming: 8 bases; junction bases outside the gene matches: 11. Here the CDR3 reads CSARDTRTGERDIQYF. The CDR3 nucleotides read TGCAGTGCTAGAGATACTAGGACAGGGGAGAGGGACATTCAGTACTTC.

This clonotype turned up a few times. This chain links TRBV29-1 with TRBJ2-1; the D gene could be TRBD1 or TRBD2 (6 bases each). Trimming removed 2 bases at V and 4 bases at J, with 18 bases between. The CDR3 loop spans 16 amino acids. Germline CDR1 reads SQVTM; CDR2 reads ANQGSEA. CDR3 sequence reads: CSVENPVGGTYNEQFF. In DNA form, the CDR3 reads TGCAGCGTTGAAAATCCAGTTGGCGGGACATACAATGAGCAGTTCTTC.

This clonotype showed up just a few times. The chain joins TRBV10-3 to TRBJ2-7; 11 bases fit TRBD2. The CDR3 sequence is 15 residues long. Per germline, CDR1 ENHRY and CDR2 SYGVKD. The V segment lost 4 bases and the J segment 8 bases; nucleotides outside the gene matches: 10. The CDR3 DNA reads TGTGCCATCAGTGGGGTTGGGACTAGCGGAAATCAGCAGTACTTC. As protein: CAISGVGTSGNQQYF.

This clonotype was recorded at least ten times. This chain connects TRBV5-1 to TRBJ1-5; 8 bases agree with TRBD1. CDR1 is SGHRS and CDR2 is YFSETQ in the germline V gene. With V trimmed by 4 bases and J by 6 bases, 18 bases remained unmatched. This CDR3 is built from 18 residues. CDR3 sequence (DNA): TGCGCCAGCAGCCCCATGGGATCGGAAGGGACAGGTCGTCAGCCCCAGCATTTT. Amino acids: CASSPMGSEGTGRQPQHF.

A few counts support this clonotype. The genes are TRBV5-8 and TRBJ1-2; 9 bases fit TRBD1. With 2 bases clipped from V and 4 bases from J, the junction kept 3 bases outside the gene matches. The length of the CDR3 is 14 residues. The germline CDR1 and CDR2 sequences are SGHTS and YDEGEE. The CDR3 DNA sequence: TGTGCCAGCAGCTTTGGGACAGGGTCCTATGGCTACACCTTC. It yields the protein CASSFGTGSYGYTF.

This clonotype was observed at least ten times. The rearrangement uses TRBV6-1 and TRBJ1-1; D call uncertain. Per the germline V gene, CDR1 is MNHNS and CDR2 is SASEGT. The CDR3 contains 12 residues. V was cut by 8 bases and J by 3 bases, with 10 bases left in between. CDR3 protein: CASGPRDTEAFF. CDR3 sequence (DNA): TGTGCCAGCGGTCCGCGGGACACTGAAGCTTTCTTT.

There are a few counts of this clonotype. This chain uses TRBV12-3 or TRBV12-4 with TRBJ2-7; D is uncertain. The length of the CDR3 is 12 residues. Deletions cut 3 bases from V and 5 bases from J, with 8 bases between. The CDR3 DNA follows: TGTGCCAGCAGTTTTAGCCCAAACGAGCAGTACTTC. Encoded protein: CASSFSPNEQYF.

Worth noting for this clonotype: Germline and junction disagree at one end, which may indicate a read error. The chain has TRBV6-1 and TRBJ2-7; no clear D gene. Germline V lookup: CDR1 MNHNS, CDR2 SASEGT. CDR3 length equals 13 residues. The CDR3 DNA reads TGTGCCAGCAGTCCCGCGGTTTCCTACGAGCAGTGCTTC. Translated, it gives CASSPAVSYEQCF.

This clonotype was counted many times. The gene calls are TRBV5-1 and TRBJ2-7, with TRBD1 matching over 7 bases. Germline loops: CDR1 SGHRS, CDR2 YFSETQ. The CDR3 consists of 16 residues. V lost 6 bases and J lost 3; bases outside the gene matches: 15. CDR3 coding DNA: TGCGCCAGCACCTCTTTAGGGACAGCCGACGACTACGAGCAGTACTTC. Its translation is CASTSLGTADDYEQYF.

As for this clonotype: A single base separates this from a much larger clone, so it may be a read error. The chain employs TRBV11-2 and TRBJ2-1; the D is unclear. The germline CDR1 and CDR2 sequences are SGHAT and FQNNGV. Trimming took off 5 bases at V and 7 bases at J, with 18 bases between the two ends. This CDR3 has 15 amino acids. CDR3 DNA: TGTGCCAGCAGCGTCGGAACTTCCGTTTGGAATGAGCAGTTCTTC. Translating it yields CASSVGTSVWNEQFF.

The V and J genes are TRBV29-1 and TRBJ2-7, with D unresolved. The CDR3 runs to 12 residues. Germline V gene lookup returns CDR1 SQVTM and CDR2 ANQGSEA. V shed 7 bases and J shed 0 bases, with 10 bases lying between them. The CDR3 bases are TGCAGCGCCTTGACGAGCTCCTACGAGCAGTACTTC. Its translation: CSALTSSYEQYF.

This clonotype occurred many times. The J gene is TRBJ2-5, the V gene TRBV29-1; 10 nucleotides agree with TRBD1. With 7 bases clipped from V and 4 bases from J, the junction kept 6 bases outside the gene matches. From germline, CDR1 is SQVTM and CDR2 ANQGSEA. The CDR3 consists of 13 residues. This CDR3 reads CSAIDRGRETQYF. CDR3 bases: TGCAGCGCCATTGACAGGGGGCGAGAGACCCAGTACTTC.

The chain links TRBV19 to TRBJ2-2; weak D call: TRBD2 (6 bases). Germline V lookup: CDR1 LNHDA, CDR2 SQIVND (reference sequence). The CDR3 consists of 15 residues. The ends were cut back, 3 bases at V and 6 bases at J, with 14 bases in the middle. In nucleotides, the CDR3 is TGTGCCAGTAGTATTGTGGGAGGAGCGGCCGGGGAGCTGTTTTTT. It translates to CASSIVGGAAGELFF.